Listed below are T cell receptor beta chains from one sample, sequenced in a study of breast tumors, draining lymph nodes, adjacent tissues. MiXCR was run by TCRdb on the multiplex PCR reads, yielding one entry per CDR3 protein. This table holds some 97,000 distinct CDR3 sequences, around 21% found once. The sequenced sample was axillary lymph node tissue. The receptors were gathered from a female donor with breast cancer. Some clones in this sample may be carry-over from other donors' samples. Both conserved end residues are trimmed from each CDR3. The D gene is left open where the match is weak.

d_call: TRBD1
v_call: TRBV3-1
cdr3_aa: ASSQGVGQGQQETQY

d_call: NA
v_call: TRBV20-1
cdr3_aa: SARASTLQETQY

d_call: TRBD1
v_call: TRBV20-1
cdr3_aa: SARQPGQGRGYT

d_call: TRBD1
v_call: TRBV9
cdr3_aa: ASSSRTGLEQF

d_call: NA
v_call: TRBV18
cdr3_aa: ASSPYGHPYEQY

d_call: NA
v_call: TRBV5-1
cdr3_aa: ASSLGLVVEETQY

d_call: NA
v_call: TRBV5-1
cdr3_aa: ASSAGISTDTQY

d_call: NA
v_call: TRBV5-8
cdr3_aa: ASSLEVAYT

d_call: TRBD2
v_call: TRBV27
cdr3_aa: ASSHRAAGVYEQY

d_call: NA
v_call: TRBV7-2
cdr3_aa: ASSAASGTGETQY

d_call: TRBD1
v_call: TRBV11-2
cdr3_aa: ASSPTGAGNTIY

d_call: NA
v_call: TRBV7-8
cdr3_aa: ASSLEGQGNQPQH

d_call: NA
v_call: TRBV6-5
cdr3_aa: ASSFGQGNTIY

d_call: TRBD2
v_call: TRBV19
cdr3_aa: ASSHGLAGALSYEQY

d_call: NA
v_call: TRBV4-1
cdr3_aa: ASSQVVESGNTIY

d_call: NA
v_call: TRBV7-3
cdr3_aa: ASSLTPFNSPLH

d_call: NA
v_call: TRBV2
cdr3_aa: ASSERGFDYEQY

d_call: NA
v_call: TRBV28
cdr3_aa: ASSFRLPGTYEQN

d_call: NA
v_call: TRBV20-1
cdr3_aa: SVNEGIGDTEAF